These T cell receptor beta chains were read from a single sample in a study of T cells in Graves' hyperthyroidism and ophthalmopathy. TCRdb passed the multiplex PCR reads through MiXCR, listing each CDR3 protein once. The sample lists around 800,000 distinct CDR3 sequences; roughly 40% were seen once. The specimen sequenced was blood. The source is a man younger than 35 with Graves' hyperthyroidism. CDR3s include the opening cysteine and the closing phenylalanine or tryptophan. Each record gives: J gene, V gene, D gene, clone size, CDR3 protein, CDR3 DNA. The D gene is left open where the match is weak. Where a row states a size, it is once, few, many or the class of an expanded clone; other rows omit it.

J: TRBJ1-5
V: TRBV12-3/TRBV12-4
D: TRBD1
size: .
CDR3: CASSAGQAFQPQHF
DNA: TGTGCCAGCAGTGCCGGACAGGCGTTTCAGCCCCAGCATTTT

J: TRBJ2-7
V: TRBV7-3
D: .
size: few
CDR3: CASSPAGAGVREQYF
DNA: TGTGCCAGCAGCCCCGCGGGGGCTGGGGTACGCGAGCAGTACTTC

J: TRBJ1-6
V: TRBV6-6
D: .
size: .
CDR3: CAGTAGQIHSPLHF
DNA: TGTGCCGGGACGGCGGGACAAATCCATTCACCCCTCCACTTT

J: TRBJ2-6
V: TRBV7-9
D: TRBD2
size: .
CDR3: CASSPRGGLANVLTF
DNA: TGTGCCAGCAGCCCGCGGGGGGGGTTGGCCAACGTCCTGACTTTC

J: TRBJ2-7
V: TRBV2
D: TRBD2
size: .
CDR3: CASSPPPFGSGYYEQYF
DNA: TGCGCCAGCAGCCCCCCCCCCTTCGGTAGCGGGTACTACGAGCAGTACTTC

J: TRBJ1-5
V: TRBV24-1
D: TRBD1
size: many
CDR3: CATSDSGQGYQPQHF
DNA: TGTGCCACCAGTGATTCGGGACAGGGTTATCAGCCCCAGCATTTT

J: TRBJ1-1
V: TRBV7-9
D: TRBD1
size: few
CDR3: CASSPPGQRLFEAFF
DNA: TGTGCCAGCAGCCCCCCGGGACAGCGACTTTTTGAAGCTTTCTTT

J: TRBJ2-5
V: TRBV10-3
D: .
size: .
CDR3: CAISESKAREETQYF
DNA: TGTGCCATCAGTGAGTCGAAAGCCAGGGAAGAGACCCAGTACTTC

J: TRBJ2-7
V: TRBV5-5
D: .
size: .
CDR3: CASSLSGGRGNYEQYF
DNA: TGTGCCAGCAGCTTGAGCGGAGGGCGGGGAAACTACGAGCAGTACTTC

J: TRBJ2-7
V: TRBV9
D: .
size: .
CDR3: CASSEGGLRHEQYF
DNA: TGTGCCAGCAGCGAGGGAGGCCTCCGTCACGAGCAGTACTTC

J: TRBJ1-2
V: TRBV29-1
D: .
size: many
CDR3: CSVDGGGYGYTF
DNA: TGCAGCGTTGACGGAGGCGGCTATGGCTACACCTTC

J: TRBJ2-7
V: TRBV20-1
D: TRBD2
size: .
CDR3: CSALGGREDEQYF
DNA: TGCAGTGCCTTGGGCGGGAGAGAGGACGAGCAGTACTTC

J: TRBJ1-1
V: TRBV7-8
D: .
size: .
CDR3: CASSLGSTVAFF
DNA: TGTGCCAGCAGCTTAGGTAGTACTGTAGCTTTCTTT

J: TRBJ2-7
V: TRBV29-1
D: .
size: many
CDR3: CSARKGGNRYEQYF
DNA: TGCAGCGCCCGAAAGGGGGGCAATCGATACGAGCAGTACTTC

J: TRBJ2-7
V: TRBV7-2
D: .
size: many
CDR3: CASSFATTYEQYF
DNA: TGTGCCAGCAGCTTCGCGACTACCTACGAGCAGTACTTC

J: TRBJ2-7
V: TRBV9
D: .
size: few
CDR3: CASSGGSGTYTAEQYF
DNA: TGTGCCAGCAGCGGGGGGTCCGGGACCTACACCGCAGAGCAGTACTTC

J: TRBJ1-2
V: TRBV29-1
D: .
size: many
CDR3: CSVAGEGGYTF
DNA: TGCAGCGTTGCAGGGGAGGGTGGCTACACCTTC

J: TRBJ1-1
V: TRBV12-3/TRBV12-4
D: .
size: many
CDR3: CASTGWGGEDTEAFF
DNA: TGTGCCAGCACCGGATGGGGGGGTGAGGACACTGAAGCTTTCTTT

J: TRBJ2-2
V: TRBV20-1
D: TRBD2
size: .
CDR3: CSAQTSGKGTGELFF
DNA: TGCAGTGCTCAGACTAGCGGGAAGGGCACCGGGGAGCTGTTTTTT

J: TRBJ1-4
V: TRBV6-1
D: .
size: few
CDR3: CASSERTTNEKLFF
DNA: TGTGCCAGCAGTGAACGAACAACTAATGAAAAACTGTTTTTT

J: TRBJ1-1
V: TRBV10-3
D: .
size: many
CDR3: CAISEGTPTEAFF
DNA: TGTGCCATCAGTGAGGGAACACCCACTGAAGCTTTCTTT

J: TRBJ2-1
V: TRBV24-1
D: TRBD1
size: .
CDR3: CATRGDRGNNEQFF
DNA: TGTGCCACCAGGGGGGACAGAGGGAACAATGAGCAGTTCTTC

J: TRBJ1-1
V: TRBV19
D: .
size: few
CDR3: CASSITVMNTEAFF
DNA: TGTGCCAGTAGTATAACGGTAATGAACACTGAAGCTTTCTTT

J: TRBJ2-7
V: TRBV15
D: TRBD1
size: many
CDR3: CATSARRQGAYEQYF
DNA: TGTGCCACCAGCGCAAGGAGACAGGGGGCTTACGAGCAGTACTTC

J: TRBJ2-2
V: TRBV20-1
D: .
size: few
CDR3: CSARRASRTGELFF
DNA: TGCAGTGCCAGGAGGGCCAGCCGCACCGGGGAGCTGTTTTTT

J: TRBJ2-2
V: TRBV7-8
D: .
size: .
CDR3: CASSQGVERNTGELFF
DNA: TGTGCCAGCAGCCAAGGGGTGGAACGGAACACCGGGGAGCTGTTTTTT

J: TRBJ2-7
V: TRBV7-9
D: .
size: .
CDR3: CASSLENRIYEQYF
DNA: TGTGCCAGCAGTTTAGAGAACAGGATATACGAGCAGTACTTC

J: TRBJ1-1
V: TRBV7-3
D: .
size: many
CDR3: CASSLGAGTEAFF
DNA: TGTGCCAGCAGCTTGGGGGCTGGCACTGAAGCTTTCTTT

J: TRBJ1-4
V: TRBV19
D: .
size: few
CDR3: CASSIALETVLNEKLFF
DNA: TGTGCCAGTAGTATAGCCCTGGAGACGGTCCTTAATGAAAAACTGTTTTTT

J: TRBJ1-1
V: TRBV7-6
D: .
size: .
CDR3: CASRPPGGIASEAFF
DNA: TGTGCCAGCAGGCCTCCTGGGGGGATAGCCTCTGAAGCTTTCTTT

J: TRBJ1-5
V: TRBV5-5
D: .
size: .
CDR3: CASSLDRSVVGNQPQHF
DNA: TGTGCCAGCAGCTTGGACAGGTCAGTGGTTGGGAATCAGCCCCAGCATTTT

J: TRBJ1-2
V: TRBV9
D: .
size: .
CDR3: CASSPGLPGGGYTF
DNA: TGTGCCAGCAGCCCGGGCCTCCCCGGAGGTGGCTACACCTTC

J: TRBJ1-1
V: TRBV10-3
D: TRBD1
size: once
CDR3: CATGTGDRAAFF
DNA: TGTGCCACCGGGACAGGGGATAGGGCGGCTTTCTTT

J: TRBJ2-7
V: TRBV20-1
D: TRBD1
size: .
CDR3: CSARRQGNSYEQYF
DNA: TGCAGTGCTAGACGACAGGGGAACTCCTACGAGCAGTACTTC

J: TRBJ1-2
V: TRBV9
D: .
size: few
CDR3: CASSRGYYGYTF
DNA: TGTGCCAGCAGCCGGGGATACTATGGCTACACCTTC

J: TRBJ1-1
V: TRBV19
D: .
size: few
CDR3: CASSAARMGVTEAFF
DNA: TGTGCCAGTAGTGCCGCCAGGATGGGGGTCACTGAAGCTTTCTTT

J: TRBJ1-2
V: TRBV19
D: .
size: .
CDR3: CASSSLSGWLGYTF
DNA: TGTGCCAGTTCAAGTCTTAGCGGGTGGCTTGGCTACACCTTC